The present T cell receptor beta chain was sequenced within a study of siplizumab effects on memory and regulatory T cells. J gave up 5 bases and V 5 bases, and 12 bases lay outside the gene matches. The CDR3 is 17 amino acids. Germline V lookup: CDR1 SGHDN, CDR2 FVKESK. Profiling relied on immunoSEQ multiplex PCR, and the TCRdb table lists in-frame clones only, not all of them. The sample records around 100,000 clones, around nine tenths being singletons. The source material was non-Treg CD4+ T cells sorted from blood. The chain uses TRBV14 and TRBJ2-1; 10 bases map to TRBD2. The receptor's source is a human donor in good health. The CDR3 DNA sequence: TGTGCCAGCAGCTCAAGATTTACTAGCGGGATAAACAATGAGCAGTTCTTC. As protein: CASSSRFTSGINNEQFF. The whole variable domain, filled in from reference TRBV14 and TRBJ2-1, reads EAGVTQFPSHSVIEKGQTVTLRCDPISGHDNLYWYRRVMGKEIKFLLHFVKESKQDESGMPNNRFLAERTGGTYSTLKVQPAELEDSGVYFCASSSRFTSGINNEQFFGPGTRLTVL.